The 14 T cell receptor beta chains below all came from one sample that was sequenced in a study of a mutant IDH1 vaccine in newly diagnosed glioma. Their antigen targets remain unknown. Here immunoSEQ multiplex PCR was the method, and the copy in TCRdb shows in-frame clones only, minus some. In the table there are approximately 80,000 clones, roughly four fifths of which are singletons. Time point reported: week 47, end of study. One vaccine dose held 300 ug of mutant IDH1 20-mer peptide and came with topical imiquimod. The specimen comprised PBMCs, sampled from a glioma patient whose treatment included an IDH1 peptide vaccine. The source is a man between 35 and 55 years old with glioma.

The chain uses TRBV5-6 and TRBJ1-2; D remains unclear. The CDR3 has 13 amino acids. The germline V gene has CDR1 SGHDT and CDR2 YYEEEE. Deletions cut 4 bases from V and 8 bases from J, with 15 bases between. The CDR3 DNA reads as TGTGCCAGCAGCCGACATGGTGACTCGGGCTACACCTTC. Translation: CASSRHGDSGYTF.

This chain links TRBV6-1 with TRBJ2-3; D gene ambiguous. V shed 3 bases and J shed 3 bases, with 7 bases lying between them. Germline CDR1 MNHNS, CDR2 SASEGT. CDR3 size: 13 residues. The DNA of the CDR3 is TGTGCCAGCAGTGATGGCTTAACAGATACGCAGTATTTT. Translation: CASSDGLTDTQYF.

The chain is built from TRBV7-9 and TRBJ2-5; possibly TRBD2 for D (6 bases). The end of the DNA aligns better with TRBJ2-7, so the J call may be wrong. CDR3 length equals 14 residues. Germline V gives CDR1 SEHNR, CDR2 FQNEAQ (reference sequence). The CDR3 DNA follows: TGTGCCAGTTCTGGAGGGAGGACCCCCTACGAGCAGTACTTC. This gives the protein CASSGGRTPYEQYF.

The chain recombines TRBV9 with TRBJ1-1; D is unresolved. The CDR3 sequence is 17 residues long. Between the trimmed V and J ends, which lost 2 bases and 1 base, there was a span of 18 bases. The germline gives CDR1 SGDLS, CDR2 YYNGEE. The CDR3 loop reads CASSVPSGGSGNTEAFF. CDR3 nucleotides: TGTGCCAGCAGCGTCCCCTCGGGAGGGAGTGGGAACACTGAAGCTTTCTTT.

The V and J genes are TRBV10-3 and TRBJ2-7; 13 bases are shared with TRBD2. In germline, CDR1 is ENHRY, CDR2 SYGVKD. The CDR3 is 15 amino acids. V lost 4 bases and J lost 2; bases outside the gene matches: 2. CDR3 DNA: TGTGCCATCAGTGGGGGACTAGCGGGACCCTACGAGCAGTACTTC. Protein sequence: CAISGGLAGPYEQYF.

This clone was counted between two and nine times. The rearrangement joins TRBV6-1 to TRBJ1-1; possible D gene TRBD1, 5 bases. V dropped 6 bases and J dropped 4 bases, with 15 bases sitting between them. CDR1 is MNHNS, CDR2 SASEGT, per germline. The CDR3 sequence is 14 residues long. In nucleotides, the CDR3 is TGTGCCAGCAGGCGGGGGGGATTGGGCACTGAAGCTTTCTTT. Its translation: CASRRGGLGTEAFF.

The chain combines TRBV6-6 with TRBJ1-2; D not resolved. The CDR3 length is 16 residues. Trimming cost V 5 bases and J 10 bases, with 26 bases left between them. The V gene's germline CDR1 is MNHNY and CDR2 SVGAGI (reference sequence). Here the CDR3 DNA reads TGTGCCAGCAGTCTAGACACCTTATTGGTCCTCGAGTCCTACACCTTC. Its translation is CASSLDTLLVLESYTF.

This clone appeared a single time. J is TRBJ1-6 and V is TRBV11-2; D is unclear. V was pared by 2 bases and J by 0 bases, with 8 bases between. The germline V gene has CDR1 SGHAT and CDR2 FQNNGV. The CDR3 extends over 16 amino acids. Here the CDR3 DNA reads TGTGCCAGCAGCTTATCCGGGAGCTCCTATAATTCACCCCTCCACTTT. Its protein product is CASSLSGSSYNSPLHF. Full variable domain (outside the CDR3, taken from reference TRBV11-2 and TRBJ1-6): EAGVAQSPRYKIIEKRQSVAFWCNPISGHATLYWYQQILGQGPKLLIQFQNNGVVDDSQLPKDRFSAERLKGVDSTLKIQPAKLEDSAVYLCASSLSGSSYNSPLHFGNGTRLTVT.

V and J are TRBV15 and TRBJ1-1; maybe TRBD1 (6 bases). The germline gives CDR1 LNHNV, CDR2 YYDKDF (reference sequence). There are 13 residues in the CDR3. V was trimmed by 5 bases and J by 10 bases, leaving 17 bases between them. Written as DNA, the CDR3 is TGTGCCACCAGCGGAGCCGGGGGCGTGGGAGCTTTCTTT. Residues: CATSGAGGVGAFF.

The V and J genes are TRBV6-5 and TRBJ2-7; weak D call: TRBD2 (5 bases). This CDR3 spans 15 amino acids. V lost 6 bases and J 0 bases, leaving 15 bases between the germline ends. In germline, CDR1 is MNHEY, CDR2 SVGAGI. CDR3 loop: CASRRADLSSYEQYF. In nucleotides, the CDR3 is TGTGCCAGCAGGAGGGCAGACCTCTCCTCCTACGAGCAGTACTTC.

V gene TRBV6-6 combines with J gene TRBJ2-4; D is unclear. There are 14 residues in the CDR3. The V and J ends lost 6 bases and 0 bases respectively, with 9 bases between them. From germline, CDR1 is MNHNY and CDR2 SVGAGI (reference sequence). CDR3 nucleotide sequence: TGTGCCAGCAGCAATACTATAGCCAAAAACATTCAGTACTTC. Its protein product is CASSNTIAKNIQYF.

The chain joins TRBV20-1 to TRBJ2-1, with D perhaps being TRBD1 or TRBD2 (5 bases each). The germline V gene encodes CDR1 DFQATT and CDR2 SNEGSKA (reference sequence). V was cut by 6 bases and J by 16 bases, with 16 bases left in between. The CDR3 is 10 residues long. The CDR3, as DNA: TGCAGTGCGCCGGGACCCCTTTTATTCTTC. Translated: CSAPGPLLFF.

The rearrangement links TRBV7-8 to TRBJ1-2, with a tentative D call TRBD1 (6 bases). Germline CDR1 and CDR2: SGHVS and FQNEAQ. Trimming pared 4 bases from V and 5 bases from J, leaving 17 bases between. CDR3 length: 15 amino acids. CDR3 coding DNA: TGTGCCAGCAGCTCCTCGACAGGTTCTCCTTATGGCTACACCTTC. Translation: CASSSSTGSPYGYTF.

This chain connects TRBV4-3 to TRBJ2-1; 9 nucleotides line up with TRBD1. Germline V lookup: CDR1 LGHNA, CDR2 YSLEER. V lost 0 bases and J lost 4; bases outside the gene matches: 4. The CDR3 spans 16 residues. CDR3 in amino acids: CASSQETGGHYNEQFF. DNA of the CDR3: TGCGCCAGCAGCCAAGAAACAGGGGGCCATTACAATGAGCAGTTCTTC.